This entry concerns a single TCR beta chain. Its antigen remains unknown. The sample is drawn from a study of T cell responses to AZD1222 COVID-19 vaccine. Turning to the study itself: Samples with a second dose at about 4 or about 12 weeks were pooled together.

Sequencing used immunoSEQ multiplex PCR; TCRdb keeps in-frame clones, though not all of them. The sample lists around 120,000 clones, about 90% occurring once. Study-level findings and limits: When two AZD1222 doses had been given, Spike-specific TCR breadth and depth rose. Every sample of the repertoires postdated the peak T cell response. Only 6 or 7 individuals given AZD1222 were seropositive at baseline.

This TCR was sampled from an adult in good health. The specimen was peripheral blood, collected on day 0 of AZD1222 vaccination.

Here the CDR3 DNA reads TGTGCCACTCCCAGGAGGGAAATCAGCTCCTACGAGCAGTACTTC. Encoded protein: CATPRREISSYEQYF. The chain joins TRBV6-5 to TRBJ2-7, with D possibly TRBD2 on 6 matching bases. Germline V gene sequence: CDR1 MNHEY, CDR2 SVGAGI. Trimming pared 10 bases from V and 0 bases from J, leaving 19 bases between. There are 15 residues in the CDR3.